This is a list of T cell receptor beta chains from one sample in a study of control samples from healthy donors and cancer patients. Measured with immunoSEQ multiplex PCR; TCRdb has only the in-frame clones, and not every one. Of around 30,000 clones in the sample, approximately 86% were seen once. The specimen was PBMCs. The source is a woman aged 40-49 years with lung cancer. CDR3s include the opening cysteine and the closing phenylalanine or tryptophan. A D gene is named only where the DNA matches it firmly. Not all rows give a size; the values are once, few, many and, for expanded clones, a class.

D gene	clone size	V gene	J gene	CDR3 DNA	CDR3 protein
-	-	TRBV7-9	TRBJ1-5	TGTGCCAGCAGCTTAAATACTAGCAATCAGCCCCAGCATTTT	CASSLNTSNQPQHF
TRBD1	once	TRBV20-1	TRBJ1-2	TGCAGTGCTAGTACCCCGGACAGGAACTATGGCTACACCTTC	CSASTPDRNYGYTF
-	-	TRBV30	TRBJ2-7	TGTGCCTGGAGTGGGGGGAGCTCCTACGAGCAGTACTTC	CAWSGGSSYEQYF
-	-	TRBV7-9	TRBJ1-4	TGTGCCAGCAGCTTATACAGGGTTGGGGCAACTAATGAAAAACTGTTTTTT	CASSLYRVGATNEKLFF
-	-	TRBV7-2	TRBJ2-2	TGTGCCAGCAGCCTGCGCGGGGCGAACACCGGGGAGCTGTTTTTT	CASSLRGANTGELFF
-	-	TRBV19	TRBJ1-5	TGTGCCAGTAGTTCCGCCCCTAGTGAGAAGATCAATCAGCCCCAGCATTTT	CASSSAPSEKINQPQHF
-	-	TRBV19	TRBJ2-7	TGTGCCAGTAGTAACTCGGGATCCCCGTACGAGCAGTACTTC	CASSNSGSPYEQYF
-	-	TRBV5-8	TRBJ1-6	TGTGCCAGCAGCCTGAGCTCCTATAATTCACCCCTCCACTTT	CASSLSSYNSPLHF
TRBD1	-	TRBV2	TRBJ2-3	TGTGCCAGCAGCGAACAGGGGGAAGCTAGCACAGATACGCAGTATTTT	CASSEQGEASTDTQYF
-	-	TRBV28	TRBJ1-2	TGTGCCAGTAAGATGAACAGGGACTCTTATGGCTACACCTTC	CASKMNRDSYGYTF
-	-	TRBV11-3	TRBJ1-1	TGTGCCAGCAGCTTAGAAGGTTCGGCGACTGAAGCTTTCTTT	CASSLEGSATEAFF
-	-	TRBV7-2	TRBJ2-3	TGTGCCAGCAGCTCAACACAGGGCGGGTCCCCTCCTACATATACGCAGTATTTT	CASSSTQGGSPPTYTQYF
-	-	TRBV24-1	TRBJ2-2	TGTGCCACCAGTGATTTCGTCCAGGGAGACACCGGGGAGCTGTTTTTT	CATSDFVQGDTGELFF
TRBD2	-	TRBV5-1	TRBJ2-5	TGCGCCAGCAGCTTGGCCATAATCCTAGCGGGGCAAGAGACCCAGTACTTC	CASSLAIILAGQETQYF
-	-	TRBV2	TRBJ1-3	TGTGCCAGCAGCTCACATAAGGACAGATCTGGAAACACCATATATTTT	CASSSHKDRSGNTIYF
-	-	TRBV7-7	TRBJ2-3	TGTGCCAGCAGCCTTAACTCCGGGGGGCAGGGAGATACGCAGTATTTT	CASSLNSGGQGDTQYF
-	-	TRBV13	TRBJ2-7	TGTGCCAGCAGCTTAGTTGGAGGGGGATACGAGCAGTACTTC	CASSLVGGGYEQYF
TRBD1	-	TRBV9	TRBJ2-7	TGTGCCAGCAGCGTTAACACAGGGGTCGACGAGCAGTACTTC	CASSVNTGVDEQYF
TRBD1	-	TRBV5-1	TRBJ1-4	TGCGCCAGCAGGCCAGGGGGCGACCCACTTAATGAAAAACTGTTTTTT	CASRPGGDPLNEKLFF
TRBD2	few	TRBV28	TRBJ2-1	TGTGCCAGCCGTCCTAGCGGGGGGAGCAATGAGCAGTTCTTC	CASRPSGGSNEQFF
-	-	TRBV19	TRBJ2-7	TGTGCCAGTAGACACTCGGGGGGCTGGACCCAAGACTACGAGCAGTACTTC	CASRHSGGWTQDYEQYF
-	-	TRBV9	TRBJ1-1	TGTGCCAGCAGCGGAAACAGGGAAGGAGCTTTCTTT	CASSGNREGAFF
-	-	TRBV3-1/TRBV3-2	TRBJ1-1	TGTGCCAGCAGCCACCCCGGGGGTGGAGCTTTCTTT	CASSHPGGGAFF
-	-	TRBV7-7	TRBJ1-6	TGTGCCAGCAGCGCGACCCTTAATTCACCCCTCCACTTT	CASSATLNSPLHF
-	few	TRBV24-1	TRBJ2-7	TGTGCCACCAGTGATGGACCGGTGGGTACCTACGAGCAGTACTTC	CATSDGPVGTYEQYF
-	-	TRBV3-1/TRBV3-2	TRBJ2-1	TGTGCCAGCAGCCTAAATAGCAGAGCTGAGCAGTTCTTC	CASSLNSRAEQFF
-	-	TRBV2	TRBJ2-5	TGTGCCAGCAGTGAAGCGCGTCTAGGAGAGACCCAGTACTTC	CASSEARLGETQYF
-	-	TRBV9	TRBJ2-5	TGTGCCAGCAGCGCCCTAGCGTCCCAAGAGACCCAGTACTTC	CASSALASQETQYF
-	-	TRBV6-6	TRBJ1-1	TGTGCCAGCAGTTACGGGGAAAGGAAAACTGAAGCTTTCTTT	CASSYGERKTEAFF
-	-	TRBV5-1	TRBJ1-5	TGCGCCAGCAGCTTGGGTTGGGGTCTCGATCAGCCCCAGCATTTT	CASSLGWGLDQPQHF
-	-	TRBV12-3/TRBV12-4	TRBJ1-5	TGTGCCAGCAGTAAGTGGAGCAATCAGCCCCAGCATTTT	CASSKWSNQPQHF
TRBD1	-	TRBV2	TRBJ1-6	TGTGCCAGCAGCCTCCGGGACAGCTATAATTCACCCCTCCACTTT	CASSLRDSYNSPLHF
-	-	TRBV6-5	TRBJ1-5	TGTGCCAGCAGTTACGTGGCGGGACAGCCCCAGCATTTT	CASSYVAGQPQHF
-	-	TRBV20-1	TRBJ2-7	TGCAGTGCTAGTTGGGAGAGCATGATGCGCGAGCAGTACTTC	CSASWESMMREQYF
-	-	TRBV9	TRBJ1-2	TGTGCCAGCAGCATGGGAAACTACTATGGCTACACCTTC	CASSMGNYYGYTF
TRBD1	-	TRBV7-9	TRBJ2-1	TGTGCCAGCAGCCCCGACAGGGGCTATTTGTATGAGCAGTTCTTC	CASSPDRGYLYEQFF
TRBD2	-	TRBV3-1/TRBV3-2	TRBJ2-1	TGTGCCAGCAGCCAAGGCGGCGGGAGCTCCTACAATGAGCAGTTCTTC	CASSQGGGSSYNEQFF
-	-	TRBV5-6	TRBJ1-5	TGTGCCAGCAGCACCAGCGCAAGCAATCAGCCCCAGCATTTT	CASSTSASNQPQHF
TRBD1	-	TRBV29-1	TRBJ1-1	TGCAGCGCCCGTACGACAGGGAGTCACACTGAAGCTTTCTTT	CSARTTGSHTEAFF
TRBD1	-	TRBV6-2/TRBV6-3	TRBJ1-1	TGTGCCAGCAGTCAGGGACAGGGGGCTCCTATGAACACTGAAGCTTTCTTT	CASSQGQGAPMNTEAFF
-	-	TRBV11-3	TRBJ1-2	TGTGCCAGCAGCGGGGGCGGGGGCTACACCTTC	CASSGGGGYTF
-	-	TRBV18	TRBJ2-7	TGTGCCAGCTCACCAGGCGGGGGCCTCGTGTACGAGCAGTACTTC	CASSPGGGLVYEQYF
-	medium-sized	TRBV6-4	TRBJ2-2	TGTGCCAGCAGTGACAGGGGGAACACCGGGGAGCTGTTTTTT	CASSDRGNTGELFF
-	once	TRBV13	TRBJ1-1	TGTGCCAGCAGCTTATTATCAGAGAACACTGAAGCTTTCTTT	CASSLLSENTEAFF
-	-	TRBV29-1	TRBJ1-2	TGCAGCGTTGAAGATTCAGGGCTCGCCCTCTATGGCTACACCTTC	CSVEDSGLALYGYTF
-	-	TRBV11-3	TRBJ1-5	TGTGCCAGCAGCAAGACAGCGAATCAGCCCCAGCATTTT	CASSKTANQPQHF
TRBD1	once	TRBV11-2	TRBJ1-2	TGTGCCAGCAGCTTAGTGGGACAGGGACGAGACTATGGCTACACCTTC	CASSLVGQGRDYGYTF
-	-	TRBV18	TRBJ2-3	TGTGCCAGCTCACCACACACCGCAGATACGCAGTATTTT	CASSPHTADTQYF
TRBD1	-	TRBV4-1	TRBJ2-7	TGCGCCAGCAGCCAAGATATCGGGACAGGATTCTACGAGCAGTACTTC	CASSQDIGTGFYEQYF
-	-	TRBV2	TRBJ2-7	TGTGCCAGCAGTGAAACGTGGGATACCTACGAGCAGTACTTC	CASSETWDTYEQYF
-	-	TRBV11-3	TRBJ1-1	TGTGCCAGCACCGCACGACTACTGGGTAACACTGAAGCTTTCTTT	CASTARLLGNTEAFF
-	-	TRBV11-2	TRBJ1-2	TGTGCCAGCAGCTTCGGGACGGCAAATGGCTACACCTTC	CASSFGTANGYTF
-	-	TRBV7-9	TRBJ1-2	TGTGCCAGCCAGGGGATACATGGCTACACCTTC	CASQGIHGYTF